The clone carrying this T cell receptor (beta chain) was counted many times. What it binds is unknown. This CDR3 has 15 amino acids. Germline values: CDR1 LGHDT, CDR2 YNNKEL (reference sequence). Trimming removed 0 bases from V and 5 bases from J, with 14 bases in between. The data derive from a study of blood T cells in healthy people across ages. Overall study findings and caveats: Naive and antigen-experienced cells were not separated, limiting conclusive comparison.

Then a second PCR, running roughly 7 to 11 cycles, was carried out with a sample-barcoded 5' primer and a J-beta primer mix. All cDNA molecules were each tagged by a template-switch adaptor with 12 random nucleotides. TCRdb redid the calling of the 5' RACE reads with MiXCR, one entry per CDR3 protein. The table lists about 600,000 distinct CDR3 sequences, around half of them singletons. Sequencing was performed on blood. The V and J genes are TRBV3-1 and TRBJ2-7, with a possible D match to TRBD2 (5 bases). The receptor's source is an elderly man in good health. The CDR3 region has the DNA TGTGCCAGCAGCCAAGATGGGAGAGGGTTCGACGAGCAGTACTTC. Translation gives CASSQDGRGFDEQYF.